The 10 T cell receptor beta chains below all came from one sample that was sequenced in a study of T-cell memory formation after mild COVID-19. TCRdb ran MiXCR on the 5' RACE reads and lists one entry per CDR3 protein. Of some 350,000 distinct CDR3 sequences listed, approximately 13% were seen once; the top ten hold 20% to 25%. The sample taken for sequencing was PBMCs or a T cell subset sorted from them (not recorded which). Every receptor here comes from a man aged 18 to 35 who had mild COVID-19 (a few samples of this study predate the infection). Cell type and time point are not known.

This clonotype came up a few times. The V and J genes are TRBV5-1 and TRBJ2-2, with D perhaps matching TRBD1 (6 bases). The CDR3 extends over 14 amino acids. Germline V gene lookup returns CDR1 SGHRS and CDR2 YFSETQ. Trimming removed 0 bases from V and 6 bases from J, with 9 bases in between. The chain's CDR3 is CASSLDRVSGELFF. DNA of the CDR3: TGCGCCAGCAGCTTGGACAGGGTATCCGGGGAGCTGTTTTTT. The variable domain in full, completed from reference TRBV5-1 and TRBJ2-2, reads KAGVTQTPRYLIKTRGQQVTLSCSPISGHRSVSWYQQTPGQGLQFLFEYFSETQRNKGNFPGRFSGRQFSNSRSEMNVSTLELGDSALYLCASSLDRVSGELFFGEGSRLTVL.

In its sample, this clonotype was seen a few times. The chain carries TRBV7-2 and TRBJ2-7, with D unresolved. Germline lookup yields CDR1 SGHTA and CDR2 FQGNSA. Trimming cost V 1 base and J 2 bases, with 9 bases left between them. This CDR3 has 14 residues. The CDR3 loop is CASSLGGIAYEQYV. The CDR3 DNA is TGTGCCAGCAGCTTAGGTGGAATTGCCTACGAGCAGTACGTC.

The CDR3 coding sequence is TGTGCCACCAGTGATTCAACAGGGCCAGGTGGCTACACCTTC. It is translated as CATSDSTGPGGYTF. V gene TRBV24-1 combines with J gene TRBJ1-2; perhaps TRBD1 as D (6 bases). This CDR3 is 14 amino acids long. With 2 bases removed from V and 7 bases from J, the gap between germline ends came to 13 bases. From germline, CDR1 is KGHDR and CDR2 SFDVKD.

This clonotype was observed a few times. This sequence joins TRBV13 and TRBJ2-7; TRBD2 is a possible D gene (6 bases). The CDR3 sequence is 12 residues long. With 5 bases removed from V and 7 bases from J, the gap between germline ends came to 12 bases. CDR1 is PRHDT and CDR2 is FYEKMQ in the germline V gene (reference sequence). CDR3 in amino acids: CASSIQSGEQYV. The CDR3 DNA reads as TGTGCCAGCAGCATACAAAGCGGGGAGCAGTACGTC.

A few counts support this clonotype. The chain combines TRBV18 with TRBJ2-5; no clear D. V lost 0 bases and J lost 4, with 12 bases in between. The CDR3 covers 15 residues. CDR1 is KGHSH and CDR2 is LQKENI in the germline V gene. The CDR3 DNA is TGTGCCAGCTCACCACCGGAACGGCGTATAGAGACCCAGTACTTC. Translated, it gives CASSPPERRIETQYF. Combining the CDR3 with reference TRBV18 and TRBJ2-5 gives the whole variable domain NAGVMQNPRHLVRRRGQEARLRCSPMKGHSHVYWYRQLPEEGLKFMVYLQKENIIDESGMPKERFSAEFPKEGPSILRIQQVVRGDSAAYFCASSPPERRIETQYFGPGTRLLVL.

Only a few counts were recorded for this clonotype. The chain recombines TRBV5-5 with TRBJ2-3; 10 nucleotides line up with TRBD2. CDR1 and CDR2 (germline): SGHKS, YYEKEE (reference sequence). This CDR3 is built from 17 residues. V shed 5 bases and J 1 base; nucleotides not matched to a gene: 10. CDR3 region: CASSLGTGTSGTDTQYF. DNA of the CDR3: TGTGCCAGCAGTCTCGGTACCGGGACTAGCGGCACAGATACGCAGTATTTT.

The chain is built from TRBV11-1 and TRBJ2-3; no definite D call. V gave up 1 base and J gave up 2 bases, with 16 bases separating them. The CDR3 is made up of 17 amino acids. Germline V CDR1 and CDR2: SGHAT, FQDESV (reference sequence). This CDR3 reads CASSLEVRPLNTDTQYF. DNA for the CDR3: TGTGCCAGCAGCTTAGAGGTCCGACCACTGAACACAGATACGCAGTATTTT.

CDR3 loop: CATRPGGADTEAFF. CDR3 nucleotide sequence: TGTGCCACCAGGCCCGGGGGGGCCGACACTGAAGCTTTCTTT. This chain connects TRBV24-1 to TRBJ1-1; D may be TRBD1 (6 bases). V was cut by 7 bases and J by 3 bases, with 14 bases left in between. This CDR3 has 14 residues. Looked up from germline, CDR1 is KGHDR and CDR2 is SFDVKD.

The CDR3 nucleotides read TGTGCCAGCAGTCCCCTTACCACCGGGGAGCTGTTTTTT. Translated, it gives CASSPLTTGELFF. The V and J genes are TRBV28 and TRBJ2-2; D call uncertain. The V gene lost 5 bases and the J gene lost 4 bases, with 8 bases spanning the gap. The CDR3 totals 13 residues. In germline, CDR1 is MDHEN, CDR2 SYDVKM. Using reference TRBV28 and TRBJ2-2 for the parts outside the CDR3, the full variable domain is DVKVTQSSRYLVKRTGEKVFLECVQDMDHENMFWYRQDPGLGLRLIYFSYDVKMKEKGDIPEGYSVSREKKERFSLILESASTNQTSMYLCASSPLTTGELFFGEGSRLTVL.

This chain links TRBV12-3 or TRBV12-4 with TRBJ1-5; 8 bases are a match to TRBD1. The CDR3 loop spans 18 amino acids. Trimming removed 4 bases from V and 1 base from J; junction bases left unmatched: 12. In nucleotides, the CDR3 is TGTGCCAGCAGTTACCAAGGACAGGGAAGTTGGAGCAATCAGCCCCAGCATTTT. Protein: CASSYQGQGSWSNQPQHF.